Shown below are 29 T cell receptor beta chains from a single sample sequenced in a study of shared clonotypes between healthy human individuals (dated by TCRdb to the early 2020s). The library came from the immunoSEQ multiplex PCR assay. In its TCRdb copy, this immuneACCESS table keeps in-frame sequences only and misses some clones. Where compared with another copy, unresolved V genes explain less than half of these, and the others have no known cause. The sample records some 2.4 million clones, 80% to 95% of which are singletons. The top ten hold around 0.4% of the sample. Sample: naive CD4+ T cells from PBMCs. Interpreted using the paper, the cell subset or site label stands for: CD45RA+ positively selected. The origin of the receptors is a man younger than 35 in good health. Some clones in this sample may be carry-over from other donors' samples.

V gene TRBV28 combines with J gene TRBJ2-1; 7 bases align to TRBD2. Germline CDR1 reads MDHEN; CDR2 reads SYDVKM. The CDR3 extends over 15 amino acids. J lost 4 bases, V lost 6 bases, and 9 bases had no gene match. Written as DNA, the CDR3 is TGTGCCAGCAGCCCCCTCCCCGGGAGGTACAATGAGCAGTTCTTC. It encodes CASSPLPGRYNEQFF.

The V and J genes are TRBV5-5 and TRBJ2-5; D unclear. Looked up from germline, CDR1 is SGHKS and CDR2 is YYEKEE (reference sequence). The CDR3 extends over 14 amino acids. The V end lost 3 bases, the J end lost 0 bases, and 9 bases lay between the germline ends. CDR3 in DNA: TGTGCCAGCAGCTCCCCCGGCAACCAAGAGACCCAGTACTTC. Translating gives CASSSPGNQETQYF.

V usage is TRBV9 and J usage is TRBJ1-3; possibly TRBD1 for D (6 bases). The ends were cut back, 4 bases at V and 1 base at J, with 24 bases in the middle. Looked up from germline, CDR1 is SGDLS and CDR2 is YYNGEE. The CDR3 spans 19 residues. The CDR3 protein is CASSPRGGVRGSSGNTIYF. The CDR3 bases are TGTGCCAGCAGCCCCCGAGGGGGGGTCAGGGGAAGTTCTGGAAACACCATATATTTT.

The chain recombines TRBV6-5 with TRBJ2-3, with no clear D. This CDR3 is built from 13 residues. The V and J ends lost 7 bases and 1 base respectively, with 9 bases between them. Per the germline V gene, CDR1 is MNHEY and CDR2 is SVGAGI. CDR3 coding DNA: TGTGCCAGCACCTATGTGGGCACAGATACGCAGTATTTT. It is translated as CASTYVGTDTQYF.

The chain combines TRBV7-2 with TRBJ1-4; D might be TRBD1 (5 bases). The CDR3 extends over 12 amino acids. Trimming shortened V by 1 base and J by 11 bases, and 8 bases separated the two germline ends. CDR1 is SGHTA and CDR2 is FQGNSA in the germline V gene. In DNA, the CDR3 is TGTGCCAGCAGCTTAGTCGGGGCGAAACTGTTTTTT. Protein product: CASSLVGAKLFF.

This clone was observed a single time. The V call is TRBV5-6, the J call TRBJ1-5; 9 bases are a match to TRBD1. This CDR3 is built from 17 residues. The germline V gene has CDR1 SGHDT and CDR2 YYEEEE. The ends lost 2 bases at V and 2 bases at J; junction bases unmatched: 8. The CDR3 protein is CASSLGQGTGRNQPQHF. The CDR3 nucleotides are TGTGCCAGCAGCTTAGGACAGGGGACCGGTCGCAATCAGCCCCAGCATTTT.

The chain uses TRBV7-9 and TRBJ2-3; D is ambiguous. Per germline, CDR1 SEHNR and CDR2 FQNEAQ (reference sequence). V lost 2 bases and J 2 bases, leaving 11 bases between the germline ends. The CDR3 has 15 residues. CDR3 in amino acids: CASSLLGQITDTQYF. CDR3 coding DNA: TGTGCCAGCAGCTTATTAGGGCAGATCACAGATACGCAGTATTTT.

As regards this clone: The same CDR3 is also encoded by other DNA sequences in this sample. CDR3 in DNA: TGCGCCAGCAGCTTGGTAGCGGGAGGCCAAGAGACCCAGTACTTC. Its translation is CASSLVAGGQETQYF. The chain recombines TRBV5-1 with TRBJ2-5, with 10 bases aligning to TRBD2. Germline trimming cut 0 bases from V and 1 base from J; bases unmatched to any gene: 0. The CDR3 has 15 amino acids. The germline V gene has CDR1 SGHRS and CDR2 YFSETQ.

This chain uses TRBV5-1 with TRBJ2-7, with TRBD2 identical over 8 bases. The germline CDR1 and CDR2 sequences are SGHRS and YFSETQ. The V and J ends lost 0 bases and 3 bases, in that order; junction bases with no gene match: 5. The CDR3 runs 15 residues. CDR3 nucleotide sequence: TGCGCCAGCAGCTTGGTGGTAGCGGGAAACTACGAGCAGTACTTC. Amino acids: CASSLVVAGNYEQYF.

The V gene is TRBV27, the J gene TRBJ1-2; the D gene is possibly TRBD1 (6 bases). Trimming cost V 5 bases and J 8 bases, with 24 bases left between them. The length of the CDR3 is 16 residues. Germline V CDR1 and CDR2: MNHEY, SMNVEV (reference sequence). In nucleotides, the CDR3 is TGTGCCAGCAGTCGGACAGAAGCGGAGTATGCGTCCGGCTACACCTTC. It codes for CASSRTEAEYASGYTF.

The count of this clone is one. As DNA, the CDR3 is TGTGCCAGCAGTCCGGGACAGTATAGTGATGGCTACACCTTC. This sequence encodes CASSPGQYSDGYTF. The V gene is TRBV6-5, the J gene TRBJ1-2; TRBD1 aligns across 7 bases. The germline CDR1 and CDR2 sequences are MNHEY and SVGAGI. The CDR3 runs to 14 residues. The V segment lost 5 bases and the J segment 6 bases; nucleotides outside the gene matches: 9.

This clone showed up just once. This chain connects TRBV11-2 to TRBJ2-1; 10 positions match TRBD2. The germline V gene encodes CDR1 SGHAT and CDR2 FQNNGV. The CDR3 runs to 16 residues. V shed 0 bases and J 5 bases; nucleotides not matched to a gene: 4. CDR3 sequence (DNA): TGTGCCAGCAGCTTAGATTTAGCGGGAGGCCACAATGAGCAGTTCTTC. Translation: CASSLDLAGGHNEQFF.

This chain joins TRBV5-1 and TRBJ2-2; possible D gene TRBD1, 5 bases. The V gene lost 4 bases and the J gene lost 0 bases, with 16 bases spanning the gap. This CDR3 contains 17 residues. CDR1 is SGHRS, CDR2 YFSETQ, per germline. The CDR3 coding sequence is TGCGCCAGCAGCCCGTTGGCACAGGCCACGAACACCGGGGAGCTGTTTTTT. It yields the protein CASSPLAQATNTGELFF.

This chain links TRBV7-2 with TRBJ2-3, with 8 bases identical to TRBD1. CDR1 is SGHTA, CDR2 FQGNSA, per germline. Trimming removed 5 bases from V and 2 bases from J; junction bases left unmatched: 6. The CDR3 sequence is 15 residues long. The CDR3, as DNA: TGTGCCAGCAGCATCCGACAGGGGAACACAGATACGCAGTATTTT. It yields the protein CASSIRQGNTDTQYF.

This clone was counted once. This chain uses TRBV15 with TRBJ2-7; D might be TRBD1 (6 bases). The ends were cut back, 1 base at V and 2 bases at J, with 12 bases in the middle. In germline, CDR1 is LNHNV, CDR2 YYDKDF (reference sequence). The CDR3 sequence is 15 residues long. The CDR3 here is CATSRAGAYTYEQYF. CDR3 bases: TGTGCCACCAGCAGAGCAGGGGCCTATACCTACGAGCAGTACTTC.

V gene TRBV30 combines with J gene TRBJ2-3; a possible D gene is TRBD2 (5 bases). V lost 3 bases and J lost 8, with 12 bases in between. CDR3 length equals 12 residues. Germline V gene sequence: CDR1 GTSNPN, CDR2 SVGIG (reference sequence). CDR3 region: CAWSRTVGTQYF. Here the CDR3 DNA reads TGTGCCTGGAGCCGGACTGTCGGTACGCAGTATTTT.

J is TRBJ1-3 and V is TRBV4-3; D is ambiguous. CDR1 LGHNA and CDR2 YSLEER come from the germline V gene. V lost 0 bases and J 0 bases, leaving 9 bases between the germline ends. The CDR3 runs 16 residues. The CDR3 DNA follows: TGCGCCAGCAGCCAAGAGTCAATACTCTCTGGAAACACCATATATTTT. It codes for CASSQESILSGNTIYF.

CDR3 sequence: CASSGGTSGTEQYF. CDR3 nucleotides: TGCGCCAGCAGCGGCGGGACTAGCGGGACCGAGCAGTACTTC. The V call is TRBV5-1, the J call TRBJ2-7; 13 positions agree with TRBD2. The CDR3 totals 14 residues. The junction had 4 bases not matched to a gene; V was cut back by 4 bases and J by 6 bases. Germline CDR1 is SGHRS and CDR2 is YFSETQ.

The chain combines TRBV18 with TRBJ2-2; 9 positions match TRBD1. Germline lookup yields CDR1 KGHSH and CDR2 LQKENI. The junction had 6 bases not matched to a gene; V was cut back by 6 bases and J by 4 bases. The CDR3 runs 15 residues. The DNA for the CDR3 is TGTGCCAGCTCGCCCGGGACAGGGCTCACCGGGGAGCTGTTTTTT. It codes for CASSPGTGLTGELFF.

The genes are TRBV9 and TRBJ2-1, with D maybe TRBD1 (6 bases). CDR3 length equals 16 residues. V lost 3 bases, J lost 0 bases, and 13 bases lay in between. Germline-derived CDR1 and CDR2 are SGDLS and YYNGEE. DNA for the CDR3: TGTGCCAGCAGCGCAAGGGGGTATAGCTCCTACAATGAGCAGTTCTTC. Translation: CASSARGYSSYNEQFF.

This chain links TRBV5-6 with TRBJ2-1; no definite D call. The germline V gene encodes CDR1 SGHDT and CDR2 YYEEEE. This CDR3 spans 15 amino acids. V lost 2 bases to trimming and J lost 4 bases, with 13 bases between them. The CDR3 sequence is CASSFRLVGYNEQFF. The DNA of the CDR3 is TGTGCCAGCAGCTTTCGGCTAGTCGGATACAATGAGCAGTTCTTC.

The chain carries TRBV18 and TRBJ2-7, with a possible D match to TRBD2 (6 bases). Trimming left V 6 bases short and J 4 bases short, with 19 bases between. This CDR3 is 15 amino acids long. Looked up from germline, CDR1 is KGHSH and CDR2 is LQKENI. The chain's CDR3 is CASSPGTSSAYEQYF. The CDR3 region has the DNA TGTGCCAGCTCCCCCGGGACTTCGAGCGCTTACGAGCAGTACTTC. Full variable domain (rest looked up from reference TRBV18 and TRBJ2-7): NAGVMQNPRHLVRRRGQEARLRCSPMKGHSHVYWYRQLPEEGLKFMVYLQKENIIDESGMPKERFSAEFPKEGPSILRIQQVVRGDSAAYFCASSPGTSSAYEQYFGPGTRLTVT.

This chain links TRBV27 with TRBJ2-4; unclear D gene. With 5 bases removed from V and 8 bases from J, the gap between germline ends came to 13 bases. Germline CDR1 reads MNHEY; CDR2 reads SMNVEV (reference sequence). This CDR3 region has 13 residues. The CDR3 reads CASSPGFGDIQYF. In DNA form, the CDR3 reads TGTGCCAGCAGTCCTGGGTTTGGGGACATTCAGTACTTC.

This clone was recorded once. V and J are TRBV28 and TRBJ2-1; TRBD1 matches 7 bases. The CDR3 contains 13 residues. Germline V CDR1 and CDR2: MDHEN, SYDVKM. V trimming: 3 bases; J trimming: 9 bases; junction bases outside the gene matches: 5. This CDR3 is CASSLSWTGEQFF. DNA of the CDR3: TGTGCCAGCAGTTTGTCCTGGACAGGTGAGCAGTTCTTC.

This sequence joins TRBV25-1 and TRBJ2-1; D may be TRBD1 or TRBD2 (5 bases each). Trimming removed 1 base at V and 12 bases at J, with 13 bases between. This CDR3 is built from 13 residues. Germline V gene data show CDR1 as MGHDK and CDR2 as SYGVNS. Here the CDR3 DNA reads TGTGCCAGCAGTGAATCGGGACGGGCAGGGCAGTTCTTC. Its protein is CASSESGRAGQFF. Looking up the rest from reference TRBV25-1 and TRBJ2-1 gives the full variable domain: EADIYQTPRYLVIGTGKKITLECSQTMGHDKMYWYQQDPGMELHLIHYSYGVNSTEKGDLSSESTVSRIRTEHFPLTLESARPSHTSQYLCASSESGRAGQFFGPGTRLTVL.

Concerning this clone itself: Different DNA sequences within this sample yield the same CDR3. The chain combines TRBV20-1 with TRBJ2-7, with D maybe TRBD2 (6 bases). The ends were cut back, 2 bases at V and 7 bases at J, with 9 bases in the middle. The CDR3 has 11 residues. CDR1 is DFQATT and CDR2 is SNEGSKA in the germline V gene (reference sequence). CDR3 in amino acids: CSARTSWEQYF. The CDR3 DNA reads TGCAGTGCTAGAACTAGCTGGGAGCAGTACTTC.

DNA of the CDR3: TGTGCCAGCAGCGTAGTCGGGGGGCTGAACACTGAAGCTTTCTTT. Translating it yields CASSVVGGLNTEAFF. The chain is built from TRBV9 and TRBJ1-1, with D maybe TRBD1 (6 bases). The germline CDR1 and CDR2 sequences are SGDLS and YYNGEE. V dropped 0 bases and J dropped 0 bases, with 9 bases sitting between them. The CDR3 length is 15 residues.

The chain is built from TRBV28 and TRBJ2-7; 9 bases map to TRBD2. This CDR3 region has 17 residues. Germline trimming cut 5 bases from V and 0 bases from J; bases unmatched to any gene: 11. Germline V CDR1 and CDR2: MDHEN, SYDVKM. The CDR3, as DNA: TGTGCCAGCAGTATGACTAGCGGTATAACCCTCTCCTACGAGCAGTACTTC. Protein product: CASSMTSGITLSYEQYF.

The J gene is TRBJ1-4, the V gene TRBV7-9; no firm D call. The CDR3 is made up of 11 amino acids. The V gene lost 5 bases and the J gene lost 4 bases, with 2 bases spanning the gap. Germline lookup yields CDR1 SEHNR and CDR2 FQNEAQ (reference sequence). CDR3 coding DNA: TGTGCCAGCAGCCGTAATGAAAAACTGTTTTTT. This translates into CASSRNEKLFF.